The 4 T cell receptor beta chains given below trace back to one sample, sequenced in a study of PD-L1 blockade in urothelial cancer. The assay was immunoSEQ multiplex PCR, and TCRdb's table has in-frame clones only and misses some. In the table there are 70,000 or so clones, around 84% of which are singletons. The sequences come from PBMCs, collected around atezolizumab (anti-PD-L1) treatment. These TCRs come from a man between 65 and 79 years old with urothelial cancer.

About this clone: The germline gene is not matched at one end of the junction; a read error may be the cause. The V gene is TRBV28, the J gene TRBJ1-1; D call uncertain. The germline V gene has CDR1 MDHEN and CDR2 SYDVKM. The CDR3 is made up of 12 amino acids. The CDR3 sequence is CASSRSTTKAFF. The DNA of the CDR3 is TGTGCCAGCAGTCGAAGTACCACTAAAGCTTTCTTT.

This clone was counted only a few times. The CDR3 reads CASSHLQGHIQYF. CDR3 coding DNA: TGTGCCAGCAGCCATCTACAGGGACACATTCAGTACTTC. The chain combines TRBV7-8 with TRBJ2-4; possible D gene TRBD1, 6 bases. The CDR3 loop spans 13 amino acids. Germline V gives CDR1 SGHVS, CDR2 FQNEAQ. The ends were cut back, 5 bases at V and 8 bases at J, with 13 bases in the middle. The variable domain in full, completed from reference TRBV7-8 and TRBJ2-4, reads GAGVSQSPRYKVAKRGQDVALRCDPISGHVSLFWYQQALGQGPEFLTYFQNEAQLDKSGLPSDRFFAERPEGSVSTLKIQRTQQEDSAVYLCASSHLQGHIQYFGAGTRLSVL.

The chain employs TRBV5-4 and TRBJ2-3, with TRBD2 matching over 11 bases. The CDR3 has 14 residues. The V and J ends lost 3 bases and 6 bases, in that order; junction bases with no gene match: 3. In germline, CDR1 is SGHNT, CDR2 YYREEE (reference sequence). CDR3 sequence: CASSYRTSGDTQYF. For the CDR3, the DNA is TGTGCCAGCAGCTACCGGACTAGCGGGGATACGCAGTATTTT.

The chain couples TRBV7-8 to TRBJ2-7; TRBD2 might be the D (7 bases). There are 15 residues in the CDR3. V lost 0 bases, J lost 3 bases, and 12 bases lay in between. Germline CDR1 and CDR2: SGHVS and FQNEAQ. The CDR3 reads CASSLARGGNYEQYF. In DNA form, the CDR3 reads TGTGCCAGCAGCTTAGCGAGGGGGGGGAACTACGAGCAGTACTTC.